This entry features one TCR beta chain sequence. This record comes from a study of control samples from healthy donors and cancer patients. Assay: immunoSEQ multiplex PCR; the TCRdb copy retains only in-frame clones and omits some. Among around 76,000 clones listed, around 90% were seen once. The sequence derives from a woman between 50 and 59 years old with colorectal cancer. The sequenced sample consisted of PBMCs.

The CDR3 sequence: CASSLLEGANYGYTF. The CDR3 nucleotides read TGTGCCAGCAGTTTGCTCGAAGGGGCTAACTATGGCTACACCTTC. The V and J genes are TRBV28 and TRBJ1-2; the D gene is possibly TRBD1 (5 bases). Trimming removed 3 bases from V and 0 bases from J, with 11 bases in between. The CDR3 runs 15 residues. CDR1 MDHEN and CDR2 SYDVKM come from the germline V gene.